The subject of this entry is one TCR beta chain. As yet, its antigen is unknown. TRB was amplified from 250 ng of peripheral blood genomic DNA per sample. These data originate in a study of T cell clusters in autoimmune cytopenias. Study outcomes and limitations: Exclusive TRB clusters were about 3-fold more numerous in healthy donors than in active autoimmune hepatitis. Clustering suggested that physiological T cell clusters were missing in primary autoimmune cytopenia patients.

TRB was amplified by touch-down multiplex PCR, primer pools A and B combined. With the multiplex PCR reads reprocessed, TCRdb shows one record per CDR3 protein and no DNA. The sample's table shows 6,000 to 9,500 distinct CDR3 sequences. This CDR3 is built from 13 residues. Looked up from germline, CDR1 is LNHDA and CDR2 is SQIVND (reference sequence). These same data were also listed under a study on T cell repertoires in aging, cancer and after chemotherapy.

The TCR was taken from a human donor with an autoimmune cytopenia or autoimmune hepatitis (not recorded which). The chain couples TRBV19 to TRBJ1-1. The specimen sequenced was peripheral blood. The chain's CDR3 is CASSRSKNTEAFF. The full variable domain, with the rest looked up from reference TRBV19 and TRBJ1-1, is DGGITQSPKYLFRKEGQNVTLSCEQNLNHDAMYWYRQDPGQGLRLIYYSQIVNDFQKGDIAEGYSVSREKKESFPLTVTSAQKNPTAFYLCASSRSKNTEAFFGQGTRLTVV.